This T cell receptor beta chain is from a study of cytomegalovirus exposure and HLA in healthy donors (dated by TCRdb to between 2016 and 2019). In terms of the full investigation: An earlier analysis of a few hundred of the donors reported over 250 Gb of sequence data and 117 million unique TCR beta sequences obtained from about 200 million T cells. An early release that covered about 600 HLA-typed donors contained about 300 gigabases of sequencing data and around 80 million unique TCR sequences. A later analysis re-examined previously published TCR beta repertoires from about 670 donors and added high-resolution HLA genotyping to investigate patterns of TCR occurrence. To predict cytomegalovirus infection status, the study combined high-throughput TCR immunosequencing, statistical association of individual TCRs with disease status, and machine learning. Typing coverage differed by locus: A, B, C, DRB1 and DQB1 were typed in roughly 620-640 donors, DQA1 in roughly 500, DPA1 in some 600, and DPB1 in 400 to 490. Class I and class II HLA loci were covered by the typing at four-digit resolution. Across about 370 genotyped donors of the cohort, an average of roughly 200,000 unique TCR beta nucleotide sequences per donor were sequenced, and around 20% of those sequences were non-productive. Rather than using new phenotypic data, the later analysis identified candidate immune exposures from TCR beta sequences and from how often those sequences occurred across donors. To decide whether each TCR beta V gene segment behaved as functional or pseudogenic, an earlier analysis of some 540 of the donors relied on high-throughput TCR beta sequencing. Donor age, sex, ethnicity and CMV serostatus were compiled together with the repertoire data. A later genetic analysis took genome-wide SNP genotypes for about three fifths of the 666 donors and used that subset as a discovery cohort. A separate validation cohort of 100 to 150 different subjects was used in addition to the approximately 610-subject first cohort. The genetic ancestry cluster associated with self-reported Caucasian donors included roughly 84% of the 398 genotyped donors. The study aimed to test whether signatures of past pathogen exposure could be identified by cataloging public T cell receptors. Roughly five DR-DQ haplotypes were handled as single units for association and clustering because linkage in the cohort was strong. The study used immunosequencing to profile the T cell repertoires of 666 subjects and linked those repertoires to cytomegalovirus serostatus. All discovery cohort repertoires had been generated on a single sequencing platform.

Libraries were made using the immunoSEQ multiplex PCR assay. For the multiplex PCR, a mixture combining 60 forward primers for TCR Vbeta segments and 13 reverse primers for TCR Jbeta segments was used. Amplification of the CDR3 region of rearranged TCR beta genes was performed with a multiplex PCR assay on genomic DNA. On the Illumina HiSeq System, the amplified TCR beta libraries were sequenced as 87-base-pair reads. On the study's bioinformatics: Across the 640 or so repertoires, a later analysis counted 80 million or so unique TCR beta chains, some 11 million of which were shared by at least two donors. Raw reads were error-corrected and collapsed into unique sequences by a nearest-neighbor algorithm in which closely related sequences were merged to remove PCR and sequencing errors. Alignment of CDR3 sequences to IMGT reference sequences was used to assign V, D and J gene segments. Each retained sequence needed at least a six-nucleotide match to both a V gene segment and a J gene segment. Rearrangements were called productive when the CDR3 lacked stop codons and stayed in frame with V and J; all others were non-productive. Following IMGT convention, CDR3 was defined as the stretch from the second conserved V-encoded cysteine to the conserved J-encoded phenylalanine. In an earlier analysis of 550 to 650 of the donors, sequences lacking an unambiguous match to a single V gene segment were excluded. In an earlier analysis of 450 to 700 of the donors, V segments were called functional above 56.7% productive rearrangements and were called segregating when the between-donor standard deviation exceeded 5%. A statistical classification framework was built for diagnosing cytomegalovirus status from the catalog of TCR beta chain sequences. A later analysis assigned V and J genes by comparing TCR nucleotide sequences with IMGT/GENE-DB human TR gene sequences. The TCRdist pipeline was used in a later analysis to assign CDR3 sequences and most-parsimonious VDJ recombination scenarios. A later analysis defined each TCR beta chain by its CDR3 amino acid sequence plus V-gene family, and excluded reads lacking a unique V-gene family. To address suspected cross-contamination and a sequencing artifact, a later analysis removed under 600 highly shared, low-generation-probability nucleotide sequences. In a later analysis, a clonal expansion index for each public chain was calculated from normalized within-repertoire ranks of inferred template counts. In a later analysis, generation probabilities were computed using a VDJ recombination model fitted to out-of-frame rearrangements, and the results were checked against IGoR. In a later analysis, hypergeometric tests were used to score TCR-TCR, TCR-HLA and TCR-CMV co-occurrence, with a repertoire-size bias correction applied to TCR pairs. In a later analysis, false discovery rates were estimated by permuting HLA or CMV assignments 20 times. A later analysis grouped co-occurring TCRs with DBSCAN, adding TCRdist sequence similarity when clustering within HLA-allele-positive subsets. Co-occurrence clustering excluded repertoires with fewer than 30,000 or more than 120,000 public chains, plus five with anomalous nucleotide sharing. Sourced from immuneACCESS, this table was stored by TCRdb with only in-frame sequences that have V and J called. A share of the clones is absent; for the studies checked, an unresolved V gene accounts for under half, and the remainder has no known explanation. Clone size and the V and J calls come from that table; the DNA yielded D and trimming. The sample contains some 190,000 clones, about three quarters of them found a single time. The ten largest clones represent approximately 1.4% of the sample.

Overall study results and their limits: Across donors, most TCR sequences were observed very rarely, whereas some public TCRs were present in many individuals. Assigning TCR associations to individual alleles was difficult when HLA alleles, especially DR and DQ, strongly co-occurred. The 87-base-pair reads could not distinguish some IMGT-functional V segments, including TRBV6-2 and TRBV6-3, so those segments were excluded. Most CMV-associated TCR beta chains appeared to be HLA-restricted in a later analysis, and the HLA associations seemed to be driven largely by CMV exposure. The classifier was reported to diagnose cytomegalovirus status with high specificity and sensitivity in both the original cohort and the validation cohort. In an earlier analysis of under 600 of the donors, most TCR beta V segments were observed in productive rearrangements about 90% or about 30% of the time, broadly matching IMGT annotations. Several of the top co-occurrence clusters appeared to be linked to parvovirus B19, influenza, CMV and Epstein-Barr virus, according to a later analysis. Compared with the roughly 700-donor mean, donors in an Asian-associated ancestry cluster had fewer N-insertions in productive TCRs, according to a later genetic analysis. According to a later analysis, TCR association rates differed among HLA loci, with DRB1 alleles showing the most associated TCRs and HLA-C alleles showing the fewest. CMV serostatus was the only immune exposure information available for the cohort. A later genetic analysis associated a missense DCLRE1C variant with V-gene and J-gene trimming of TCR beta chains, and an independent cohort replicated the association. The study listed 150 to 200 TCR beta chains as associated with cytomegalovirus. Specific HLA alleles were associated with some 15,000 TCR beta sequences at a false discovery rate of 0.05 in a later analysis. It was suggested by the authors that the approach could potentially be generalized to other disease states and immunological phenotypes. Because counts were too low, seventeen rarely observed V segments, including chromosome 9 orphons, were excluded from the earlier analysis of roughly 580 of the donors. A few of the identified cytomegalovirus-associated TCR beta chains were confirmed in vitro to be specific for cytomegalovirus antigens. A later analysis found that HLA-associated TCR beta chains were more clonally expanded and had lower generation probabilities than equally common non-associated chains. Because HLA typing was missing for some donors at each locus, association tests included only the typed subset. Roughly uniform sequencing depth across donors was assumed in presence/absence analyses, although this assumption may not hold. In this cohort, only TCR beta chains were sequenced, and detectable features were limited by the absence of alpha or paired-chain data. A further reported finding was that TCR beta sequences accurately predicted the HLA-A and HLA-B alleles for most subjects in the first cohort. A group of highly shared sequence variants was considered likely to be a technical artifact of the sequencing pipeline. Correlated functional status among segregating V segments might be attributable to linkage disequilibrium, but an unknown experimental factor could not be ruled out.

The cohort comprised several hundred healthy bone marrow donors. At the time of sampling, every cohort member was nominally healthy, though immune exposures that went unrecorded were likely present. The donor was CMV seronegative and was included in the group of hundreds of seronegative cohort members. A peripheral blood sample was provided by each donor, and peripheral blood mononuclear cells were used for TCR beta sequencing. The Qiagen DNeasy Blood Extraction Kit was used to extract genomic DNA from the blood cell samples. From the cysteine up to the phenylalanine, the CDR3 has a length of 15 residues. Of all the DNA, just the CDR3 is kept, 45 bases in frame from base 1. Trimmed from V: 4 bases; trimmed from J: 3 bases; junction bases lacking a gene match: 6. The germline V gene specifies SGHRS as CDR1 and YFSETQ as CDR2. Notes on this clone: The antigen it binds to is not known. No much larger clonotype is one base removed from it; base qualities were not supplied. Different DNA sequences within this sample yield the same CDR3.

The TCR originated in a man aged 18 to 29 in good health and CMV-seronegative. Recombination joined TRBV5-1 with TRBJ2-7, with 11 junctional bases fitting TRBD2. Material: PBMCs. The CDR3 region has the sequence CASSVGSGGDYEQYF. The nucleotide sequence reads as follows: TGCGCCAGCAGCGTTGGTAGCGGGGGGGACTACGAGCAGTACTTC.